This T cell receptor beta chain came from a study of shared clonotypes between healthy human individuals (dated by TCRdb to the early 2020s). Turning to the overall study: A few men and a couple of women, aged 18 to 49 years, made up the cohort. For each donor, three plates each were used for CD4 naive and CD4 memory, two plates were used for CD8 naive, and one plate was used for CD8 memory. The study deeply sequenced blood TCR repertoires of several healthy adults to estimate repertoire size and the extent of clonotype sharing between individuals. Different laboratories and diverse techniques were used to prepare libraries and sequence TCR repertoires, to increase sequencing depth and limit assay-specific biases. Per donor, leukapheresis produced somewhere between about 0.9 and 9 billion PBMCs.

Concerning this clone: No antigen is known for it. No base qualities exist here, and no much larger clone lies one base off it.

CD8 naive samples were obtained by positive selection for CCR7 among CD45RO-negative cells, yielding a CD45RA+CCR7+ population from which TemRA cells were excluded. Healthy HIV-negative adults with no recently reported acute infections or vaccinations were included as donors. Every donor was a Caucasian adult living in Nashville, Tennessee, USA. After blood collection by leukapheresis, PBMCs were isolated using Ficoll-Histopaque density gradient centrifugation and then cryopreserved in the vapor phase of liquid nitrogen. Analytical flow cytometry was used to check the purity and quantity of each magnetically sorted T cell population. Genomic DNA was isolated from each sorted fraction and quantified by UV absorbance on a Nanodrop 2000c. Study-wide conclusions, independent of this receptor: Pairwise subsampling indicated that sequencing depth was expected to affect the degree of clonotype sharing among donors. Higher generation probabilities were observed for clonotypes shared by all four sorted-subset donors than for non-shared clonotypes. Even with the large sequencing depth, rarefaction of the sorted-subset datasets indicated that sequencing was incomplete. Across four donors, roughly 5.4% of naive CD4, 3.5% of naive CD8, 2.3% of memory CD4, and roughly 0.4% of memory CD8 clonotypes were shared. Only blood was sampled, and tissue TCR repertoires likely differ from those in blood. The genetic and exposure-history diversity represented was limited by the small number of donors. Larger estimated clonotype richness was generally found for naive subsets than for memory subsets.

The CDR3 goes from the cysteine to the phenylalanine over 15 residues. Just CDR3 DNA is preserved here, 45 bases in frame from base 1. The germline V gene specifies MNHNS as CDR1 and SASEGT as CDR2. V loses 4 bases of germline sequence and J loses 0 bases, and the interval between the two ends is 9 bases. Using the deep immunoSEQ assay, multiplex PCR amplified TCR CDR3 regions from genomic DNA. Extracted genomic DNA from each cell subset was spread evenly across all wells of several immunoSEQ 96-well plates, with each plate serving as a replicate. For sorted subsets, about 200 ng genomic DNA, equal to 30,000 to 35,000 T cell genomes, was loaded into each replicate PCR. Purified libraries were measured with a Qubit 3.0 fluorometer, size-checked on a Bioanalyzer 2100, and measured again with the KAPA Library Quantification kit. Every immunoSEQ 96-well plate was sequenced on a separate single-read 150-cycle Illumina NextSeq 550 flow cell. For the original study's pipeline: Because only junctional sequences without quality scores were contained in the immunoSEQ output, filtering matching that applied to full-length reads could not be performed. To assign V/J genes and CDR3, sequences were annotated using PyIR, a Python wrapper for IgBLAST v1.9, with IMGT germline references. Reads were removed for weak V/J assignments (E-value above 1e-6), missing CDR3, stop codons, out-of-frame junctions, or ambiguous translated residues. V3J clonotypes were defined as sequences sharing the same inferred V gene, J gene, and CDR3 amino acid sequence. Percentage overlap between repertoires was calculated by dividing the number of shared unique clonotypes by the size of the smaller repertoire. RTK rarefaction, the Chao1 estimator, and Recon v2.1 estimates of unobserved clonotypes were used to assess repertoire richness. Generation probabilities were computed with OLGA for all TCRbeta clonotypes obtained by the gDNA method from four donors. TCRdb stores this immuneACCESS table with in-frame sequences only. Part of the clones is absent; in the studies checked, under half of the shortfall reflects unresolved V genes, and no reason is known for the rest. D and trimming come from the DNA, and the V and J calls and clone size come from that table. This sample comprises more than 2 million clones, approximately 95% of them detected only once. The top ten hold 0.85% to 1.2% of the sample.

Sequenced material: naive CD8+ T cells sorted from blood. What the cell subset or site label conveys for this sample: CD45RA+CCR7+. The receptor chain draws on TRBV6-1 and TRBJ1-4; no D gene call is confident. This clonotype was sampled from a man aged 18 to 29 in good health. The CDR3 has the sequence CASSVGRPTNEKLFF. Here is the DNA: TGTGCCAGCAGTGTTGGGAGACCAACTAATGAAAAACTGTTTTTT.